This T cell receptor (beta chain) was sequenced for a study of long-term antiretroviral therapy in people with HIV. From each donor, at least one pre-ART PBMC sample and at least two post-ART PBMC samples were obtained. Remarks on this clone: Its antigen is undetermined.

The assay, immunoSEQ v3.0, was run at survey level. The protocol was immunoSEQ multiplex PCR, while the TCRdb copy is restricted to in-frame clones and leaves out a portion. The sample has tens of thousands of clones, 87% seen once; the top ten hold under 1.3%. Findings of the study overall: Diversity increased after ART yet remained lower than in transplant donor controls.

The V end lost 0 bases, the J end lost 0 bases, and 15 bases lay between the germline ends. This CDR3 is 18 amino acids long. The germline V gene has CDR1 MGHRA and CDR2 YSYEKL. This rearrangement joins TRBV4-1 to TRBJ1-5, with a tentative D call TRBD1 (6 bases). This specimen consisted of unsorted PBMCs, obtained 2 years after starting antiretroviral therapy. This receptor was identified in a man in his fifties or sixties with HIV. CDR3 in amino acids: CASSQDDPGTNSNQPQHF. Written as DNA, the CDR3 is TGCGCCAGCAGCCAAGACGACCCCGGGACAAATAGCAATCAGCCCCAGCATTTT.